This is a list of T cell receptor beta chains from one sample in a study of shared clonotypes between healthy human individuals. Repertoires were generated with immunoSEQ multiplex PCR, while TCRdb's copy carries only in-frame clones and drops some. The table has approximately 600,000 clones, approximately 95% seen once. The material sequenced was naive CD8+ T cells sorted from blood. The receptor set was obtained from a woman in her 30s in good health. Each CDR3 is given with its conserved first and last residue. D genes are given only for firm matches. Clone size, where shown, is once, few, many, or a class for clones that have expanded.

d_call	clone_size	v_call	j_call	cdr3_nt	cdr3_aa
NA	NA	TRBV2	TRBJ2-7	TGTGCCAGCAGGGTACAGGGCTTCTACGAGCAGTACTTC	CASRVQGFYEQYF
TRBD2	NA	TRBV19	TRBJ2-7	TGTGCCAGTAGTATAGCCGGGGGGGCCTTCGAGCAGTACTTC	CASSIAGGAFEQYF
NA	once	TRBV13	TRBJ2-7	TGTGCCAGCAGTACAGACCGGAGCGAGCAGTACTTC	CASSTDRSEQYF
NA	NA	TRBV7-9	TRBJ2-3	TGTGCCAGCAGATCCTCCCTTCGGTTATTCACAGATACGCAGTATTTT	CASRSSLRLFTDTQYF
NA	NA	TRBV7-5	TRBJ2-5	TGTGTCAGAAGCTCATGGACAGGAATTCAAGAGACCCAGTACTTC	CVRSSWTGIQETQYF
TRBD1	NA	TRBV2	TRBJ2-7	TGTGCCAGCAGGGAAGGGACAGGGGGGACCTACGAGCAGTACTTC	CASREGTGGTYEQYF
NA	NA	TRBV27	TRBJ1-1	TGTGCCAGCTGGATAGGGACGGCGGAGACTGAAGCTTTCTTT	CASWIGTAETEAFF
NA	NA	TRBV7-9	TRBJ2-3	TGTGCCAGCAGCCCCCGTGGGGGATTTGGCACAGATACGCAGTATTTT	CASSPRGGFGTDTQYF
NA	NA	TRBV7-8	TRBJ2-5	TGTGCCAGCAGCTTAAGGCCCACCCAAGAGACCCAGTACTTC	CASSLRPTQETQYF
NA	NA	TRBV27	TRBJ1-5	TGTGCCAGCAGTTTTATGTCGGATCAGCCCCAGCATTTT	CASSFMSDQPQHF
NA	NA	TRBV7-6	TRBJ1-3	TGTGCCAGCAGCTTATATGTCTCCGGGACATCTGGAAACACCATATATTTT	CASSLYVSGTSGNTIYF
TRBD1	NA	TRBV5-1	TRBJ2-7	TGCGCCAGCAGCCAGACGCTACAGGGGCAGGGTTCCTACGAGCAGTACTTC	CASSQTLQGQGSYEQYF
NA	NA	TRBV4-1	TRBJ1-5	TGCGCCAGCAGCCAAGCACAGGCCTCAAGCAATCAGCCCCAGCATTTT	CASSQAQASSNQPQHF
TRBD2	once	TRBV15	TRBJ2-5	TGTGCCACCAGCAGACCTTCTAGCGGGGCCCCTAGGACCCAGTACTTC	CATSRPSSGAPRTQYF
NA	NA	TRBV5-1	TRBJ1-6	TGCGCCAGCAAGGATGCAGCCAATTCACCCCTCCACTTT	CASKDAANSPLHF
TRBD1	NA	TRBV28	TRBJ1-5	TGTGCCAGCAGAACAACAGGGGAGGGAAATCAGCCCCAGCATTTT	CASRTTGEGNQPQHF
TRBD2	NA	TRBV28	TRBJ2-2	TGTGCCAGCAAGGCTAGCGGGAGTAGTAACCACGGGGAGCTGTTTTTT	CASKASGSSNHGELFF
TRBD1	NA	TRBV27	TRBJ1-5	TGTGCCAGCAGTTTAGGGACAGGGGCGAGCAATCAGCCCCAGCATTTT	CASSLGTGASNQPQHF
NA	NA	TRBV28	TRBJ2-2	TGTGCCAGCAGTTTCGAAGGGCGCGGCACCGGGGAGCTGTTTTTT	CASSFEGRGTGELFF
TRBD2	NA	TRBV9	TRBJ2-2	TGTGCCAGCAGCTTGGGAGGGGACACCGGGGAGCTGTTTTTT	CASSLGGDTGELFF
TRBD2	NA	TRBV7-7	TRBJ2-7	TGTGCCAGCAGCTTAGCCCGGGGGGGAGGCTACGAGCAGTACTTC	CASSLARGGGYEQYF
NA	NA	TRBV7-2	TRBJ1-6	TGTGCCAGCAGCTTAGGGGGCTCTATCTATAATTCACCCCTCCACTTT	CASSLGGSIYNSPLHF
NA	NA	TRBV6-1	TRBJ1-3	TGTGCCAGCAGTGTCAGAATATTCTCTGGAAACACCATATATTTT	CASSVRIFSGNTIYF